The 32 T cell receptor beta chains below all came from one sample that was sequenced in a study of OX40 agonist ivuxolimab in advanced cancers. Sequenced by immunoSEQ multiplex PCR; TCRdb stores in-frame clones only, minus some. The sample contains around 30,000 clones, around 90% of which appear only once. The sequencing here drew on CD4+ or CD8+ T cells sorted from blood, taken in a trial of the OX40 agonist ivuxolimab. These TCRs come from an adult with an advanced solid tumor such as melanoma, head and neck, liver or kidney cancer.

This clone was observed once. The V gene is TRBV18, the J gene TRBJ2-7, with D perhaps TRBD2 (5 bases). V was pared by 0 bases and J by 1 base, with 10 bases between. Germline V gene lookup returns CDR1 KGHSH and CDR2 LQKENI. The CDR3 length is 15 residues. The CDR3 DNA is TGTGCCAGCTCACCACCGGCGGGCCCGTCCTACGAGCAGTACTTC. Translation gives CASSPPAGPSYEQYF. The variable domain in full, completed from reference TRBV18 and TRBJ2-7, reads NAGVMQNPRHLVRRRGQEARLRCSPMKGHSHVYWYRQLPEEGLKFMVYLQKENIIDESGMPKERFSAEFPKEGPSILRIQQVVRGDSAAYFCASSPPAGPSYEQYFGPGTRLTVT.

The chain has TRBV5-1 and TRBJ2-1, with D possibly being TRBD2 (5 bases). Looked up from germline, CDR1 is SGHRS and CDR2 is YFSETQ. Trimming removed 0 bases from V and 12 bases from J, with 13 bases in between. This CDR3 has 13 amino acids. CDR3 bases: TGCGCCAGCAGCTTGGATCCCTCCGGAGGGCAGTTCTTC. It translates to CASSLDPSGGQFF.

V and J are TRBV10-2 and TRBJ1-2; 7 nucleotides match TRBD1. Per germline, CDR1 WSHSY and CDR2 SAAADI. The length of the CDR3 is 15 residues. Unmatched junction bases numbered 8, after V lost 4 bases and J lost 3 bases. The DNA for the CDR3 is TGCGCCAGCAGTGGTTATCCAACAGGGGACTATGGCTACACCTTC. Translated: CASSGYPTGDYGYTF.

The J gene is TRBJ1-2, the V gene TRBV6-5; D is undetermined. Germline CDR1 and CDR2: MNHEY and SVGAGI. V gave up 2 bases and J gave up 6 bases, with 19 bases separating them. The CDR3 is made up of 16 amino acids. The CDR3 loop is CASSYNQEGVSDGYTF. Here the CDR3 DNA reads TGTGCCAGCAGTTACAACCAGGAGGGAGTAAGTGATGGCTACACCTTC.

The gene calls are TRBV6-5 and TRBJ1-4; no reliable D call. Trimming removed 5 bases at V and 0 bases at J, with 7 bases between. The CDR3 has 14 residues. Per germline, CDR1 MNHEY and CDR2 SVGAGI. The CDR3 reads CASSELATNEKLFF. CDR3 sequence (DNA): TGTGCCAGCAGTGAGCTTGCAACTAATGAAAAACTGTTTTTT.

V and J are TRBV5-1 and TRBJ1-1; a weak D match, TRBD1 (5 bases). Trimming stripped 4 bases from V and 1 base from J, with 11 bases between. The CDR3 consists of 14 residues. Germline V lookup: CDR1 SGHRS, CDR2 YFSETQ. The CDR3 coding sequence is TGCGCCAGCAGCGGGGGGGACGGGAACACTGAAGCTTTCTTT. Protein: CASSGGDGNTEAFF.

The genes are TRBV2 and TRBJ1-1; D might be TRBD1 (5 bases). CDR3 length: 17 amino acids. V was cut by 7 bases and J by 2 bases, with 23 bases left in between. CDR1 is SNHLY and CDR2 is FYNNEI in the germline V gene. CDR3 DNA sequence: TGTGCCAGCAACTTAAGGGGTTCAGGGACTCTAAACACTGAAGCTTTCTTT. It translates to CASNLRGSGTLNTEAFF.

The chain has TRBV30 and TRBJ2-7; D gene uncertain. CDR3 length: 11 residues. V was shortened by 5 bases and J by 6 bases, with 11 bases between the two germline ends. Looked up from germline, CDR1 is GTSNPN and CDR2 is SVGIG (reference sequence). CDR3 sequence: CAWREFTEQYF. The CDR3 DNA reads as TGTGCCTGGCGTGAGTTTACCGAGCAGTACTTC.

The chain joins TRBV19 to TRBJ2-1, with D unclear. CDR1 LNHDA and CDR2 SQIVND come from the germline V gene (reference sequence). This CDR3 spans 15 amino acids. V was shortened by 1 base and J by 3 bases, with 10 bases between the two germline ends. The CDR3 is CASSIGPLIYNEQFF. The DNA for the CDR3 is TGTGCCAGTAGTATAGGACCTCTGATCTACAATGAGCAGTTCTTC.

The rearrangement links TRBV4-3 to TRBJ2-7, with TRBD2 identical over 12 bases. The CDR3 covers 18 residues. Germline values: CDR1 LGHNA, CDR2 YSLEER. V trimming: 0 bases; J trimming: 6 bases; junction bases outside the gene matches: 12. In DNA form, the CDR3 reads TGCGCCAGCAGCCAAGAACTAGCGGGGGGCCCCCAGGGTTTCGAGCAGTACTTC. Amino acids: CASSQELAGGPQGFEQYF.

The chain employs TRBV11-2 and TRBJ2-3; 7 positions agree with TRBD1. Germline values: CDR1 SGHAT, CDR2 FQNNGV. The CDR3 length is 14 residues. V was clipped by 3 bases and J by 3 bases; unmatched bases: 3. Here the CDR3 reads CASSFMTGTDTQYF. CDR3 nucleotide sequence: TGTGCCAGCAGCTTCATGACAGGGACAGATACGCAGTATTTT.

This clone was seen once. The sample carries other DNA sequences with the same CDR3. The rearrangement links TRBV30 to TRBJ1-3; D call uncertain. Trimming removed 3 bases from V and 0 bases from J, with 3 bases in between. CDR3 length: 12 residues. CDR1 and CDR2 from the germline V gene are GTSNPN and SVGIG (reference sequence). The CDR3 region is CAWSVSGNTIYF. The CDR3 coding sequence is TGTGCCTGGAGCGTCTCTGGAAACACCATATATTTT.

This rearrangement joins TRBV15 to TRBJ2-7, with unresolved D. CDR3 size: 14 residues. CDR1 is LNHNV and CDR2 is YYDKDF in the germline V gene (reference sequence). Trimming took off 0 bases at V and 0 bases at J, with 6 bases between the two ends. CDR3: CATSRERVSYEQYF. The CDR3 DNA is TGTGCCACCAGCAGAGAAAGAGTCTCCTACGAGCAGTACTTC.

The chain's CDR3 is CASSPPSGTNTGELFF. Written as DNA, the CDR3 is TGTGCCAGCAGCCCACCTAGCGGGACGAACACCGGGGAGCTGTTTTTT. The chain links TRBV5-5 to TRBJ2-2; TRBD2 matches 9 bases. Trimming took 4 bases from V and 0 from J; bases not matched to a gene: 4. This CDR3 is built from 16 residues. Germline V gene data show CDR1 as SGHKS and CDR2 as YYEKEE (reference sequence).

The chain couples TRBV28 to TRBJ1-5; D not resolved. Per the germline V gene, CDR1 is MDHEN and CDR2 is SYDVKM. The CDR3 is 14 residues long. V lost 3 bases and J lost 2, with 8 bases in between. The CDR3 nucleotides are TGTGCCAGCAGTTTTTCGTTGGGCAATCAGCCCCAGCATTTT. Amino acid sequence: CASSFSLGNQPQHF.

The CDR3 coding sequence is TGTGCCAGCAAGGGCCCCGTTTGTGGTTCACCCCTCCACTTT. Its protein is CASKGPVCGSPLHF. V gene TRBV21-1 combines with J gene TRBJ1-6. TRBV21-1 is noted as a pseudogene. This CDR3 has 14 residues.

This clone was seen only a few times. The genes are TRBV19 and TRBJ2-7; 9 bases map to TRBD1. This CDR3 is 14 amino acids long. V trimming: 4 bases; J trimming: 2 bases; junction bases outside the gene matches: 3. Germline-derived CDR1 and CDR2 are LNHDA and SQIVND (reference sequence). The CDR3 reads CASSRGQGPYEQYF. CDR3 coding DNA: TGTGCCAGTAGTAGGGGACAGGGTCCCTACGAGCAGTACTTC.

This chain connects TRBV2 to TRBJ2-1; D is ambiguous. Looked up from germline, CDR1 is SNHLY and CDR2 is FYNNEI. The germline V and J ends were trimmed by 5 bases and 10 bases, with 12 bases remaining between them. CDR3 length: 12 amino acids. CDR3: CASSLILEEQFF. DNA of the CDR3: TGTGCCAGCAGTCTCATACTCGAAGAGCAGTTCTTC.

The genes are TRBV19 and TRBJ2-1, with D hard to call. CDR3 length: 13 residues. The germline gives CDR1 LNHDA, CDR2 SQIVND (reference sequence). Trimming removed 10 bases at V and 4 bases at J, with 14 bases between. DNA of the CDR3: TGTGCCACAGCCCCGAGAGCTTACAATGAGCAGTTCTTC. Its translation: CATAPRAYNEQFF.

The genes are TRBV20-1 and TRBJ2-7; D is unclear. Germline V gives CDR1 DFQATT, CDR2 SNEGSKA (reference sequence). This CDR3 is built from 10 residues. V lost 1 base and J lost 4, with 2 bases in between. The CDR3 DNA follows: TGCAGTGCTAGAGTATACGAGCAGTACTTC. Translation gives CSARVYEQYF.

The CDR3 nucleotides read TGTGCCAGCAGCTTAGGTCAGGCGTGGGATGGCTACACCTTC. It yields the protein CASSLGQAWDGYTF. This chain uses TRBV7-9 with TRBJ1-2; no firm D call. Germline-derived CDR1 and CDR2 are SEHNR and FQNEAQ (reference sequence). V was cut by 1 base and J by 6 bases, with 12 bases left in between. The CDR3 consists of 14 residues. Supplemented by reference TRBV7-9 and TRBJ1-2, the full variable domain reads DTGVSQNPRHKITKRGQNVTFRCDPISEHNRLYWYRQTLGQGPEFLTYFQNEAQLEKSRLLSDRFSAERPKGSFSTLEIQRTEQGDSAMYLCASSLGQAWDGYTFGSGTRLTVV.

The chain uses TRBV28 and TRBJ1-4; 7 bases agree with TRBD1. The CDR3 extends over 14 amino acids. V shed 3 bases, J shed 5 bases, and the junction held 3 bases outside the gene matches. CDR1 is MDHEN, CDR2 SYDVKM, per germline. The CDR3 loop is CASSLAGGNEKLFF. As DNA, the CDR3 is TGTGCCAGCAGTTTGGCAGGGGGGAATGAAAAACTGTTTTTT.

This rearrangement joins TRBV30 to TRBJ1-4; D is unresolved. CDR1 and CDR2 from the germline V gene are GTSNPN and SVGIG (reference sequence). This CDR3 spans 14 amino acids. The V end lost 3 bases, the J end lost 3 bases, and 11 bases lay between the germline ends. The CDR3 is CAWRPLNPNEKLFF. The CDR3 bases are TGTGCCTGGAGGCCTTTAAATCCTAATGAAAAACTGTTTTTT.

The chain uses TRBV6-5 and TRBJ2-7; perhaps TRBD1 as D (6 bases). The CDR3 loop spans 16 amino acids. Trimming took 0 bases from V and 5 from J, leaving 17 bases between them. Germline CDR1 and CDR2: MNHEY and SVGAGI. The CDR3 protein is CASSYSGAGGGHEQYF. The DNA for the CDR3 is TGTGCCAGCAGTTACTCAGGGGCTGGGGGCGGGCACGAGCAGTACTTC.

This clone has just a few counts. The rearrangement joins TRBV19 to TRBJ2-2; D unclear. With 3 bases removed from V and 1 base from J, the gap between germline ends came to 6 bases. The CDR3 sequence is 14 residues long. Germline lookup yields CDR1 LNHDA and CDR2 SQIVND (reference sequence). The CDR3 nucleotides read TGTGCCAGTAGTATCAACCGGAACACCGGGGAGCTGTTTTTT. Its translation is CASSINRNTGELFF.

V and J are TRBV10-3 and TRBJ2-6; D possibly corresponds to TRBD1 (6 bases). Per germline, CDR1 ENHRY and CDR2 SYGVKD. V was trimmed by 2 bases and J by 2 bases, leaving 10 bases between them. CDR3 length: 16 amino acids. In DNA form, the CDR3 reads TGTGCCATCAGTGAGAACGCAGGGGCTGGGGCCAACGTCCTGACTTTC. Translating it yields CAISENAGAGANVLTF.

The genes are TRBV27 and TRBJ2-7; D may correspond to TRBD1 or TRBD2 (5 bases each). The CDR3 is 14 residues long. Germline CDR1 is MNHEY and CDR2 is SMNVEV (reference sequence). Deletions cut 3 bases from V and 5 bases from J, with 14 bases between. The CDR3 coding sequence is TGTGCCAGCAGTTTTGTCAGGGAGACCCACGAGCAGTACTTC. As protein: CASSFVRETHEQYF.

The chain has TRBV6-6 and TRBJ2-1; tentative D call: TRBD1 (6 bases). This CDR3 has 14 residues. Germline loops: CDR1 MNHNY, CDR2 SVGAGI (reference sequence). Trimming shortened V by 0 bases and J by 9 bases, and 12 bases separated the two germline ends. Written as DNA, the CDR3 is TGTGCCAGCAGTTACTCGGGGACATACGGTGAGCAGTTCTTC. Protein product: CASSYSGTYGEQFF.

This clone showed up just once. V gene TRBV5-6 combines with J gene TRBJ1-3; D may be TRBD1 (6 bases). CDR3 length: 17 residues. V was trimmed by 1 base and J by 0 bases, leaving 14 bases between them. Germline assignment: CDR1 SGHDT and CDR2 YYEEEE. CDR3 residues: CASSLWGTLYSGNTIYF. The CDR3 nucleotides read TGTGCCAGCAGCTTGTGGGGGACACTCTACTCTGGAAACACCATATATTTT.

The CDR3 DNA reads as TGTGCCAGCAGTGAACAAGCAGTTAATAGCGGGAGGCCCTACGAGCAGTACTTC. Its protein is CASSEQAVNSGRPYEQYF. The chain links TRBV6-1 to TRBJ2-7; 10 bases line up with TRBD2. Germline V lookup: CDR1 MNHNS, CDR2 SASEGT. Losses at the gene ends were 2 bases for V and 2 bases for J; bases not matched to a gene: 12. This CDR3 has 18 residues.

The CDR3 here is CASSADTYEQYF. The CDR3 region has the DNA TGTGCCAGCAGCGCCGATACCTACGAGCAGTACTTC. The rearrangement links TRBV7-2 to TRBJ2-7; D gene unclear. CDR3 length equals 12 residues. V was clipped by 5 bases and J by 2 bases, with 7 bases between them. The germline V gene has CDR1 SGHTA and CDR2 FQGNSA.

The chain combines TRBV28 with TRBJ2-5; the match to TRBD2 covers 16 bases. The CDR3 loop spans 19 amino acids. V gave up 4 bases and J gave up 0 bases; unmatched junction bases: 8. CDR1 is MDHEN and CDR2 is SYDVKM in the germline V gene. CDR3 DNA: TGTGCCAGCAGTTCTCCGGGACTAGCGGGGGGGGAATACCAAGAGACCCAGTACTTC. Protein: CASSSPGLAGGEYQETQYF.